A selection of T cell receptor beta chains follows, all from one sample in a study of control samples from healthy donors and cancer patients. The table came from immunoSEQ multiplex PCR; TCRdb's copy has only in-frame clones and leaves some out. The profile covers around 45,000 clones, with approximately 70% appearing a single time and roughly 17% taken by the ten largest. The sequenced sample was formalin-fixed, paraffin-embedded tissue. The receptors were sampled from a male donor with melanoma. Both conserved end residues are part of each CDR3. D genes are given only for firm matches. Clone size is stated in some rows and not others, as once, few, many or a class when expanded.

J gene	clone size	V gene	D gene	CDR3 length	CDR3 protein	CDR3 DNA
TRBJ1-2	few	TRBV2	.	13	CASSDSSGYGYTF	TGTGCCAGCAGTGACAGCTCTGGCTATGGCTACACCTTC
TRBJ2-1	.	TRBV14	.	12	CASSQDMGAEFF	TGTGCCAGCAGCCAAGATATGGGGGCCGAGTTCTTC
TRBJ1-6	.	TRBV12-3/TRBV12-4	.	13	CASSLITDSPLHF	TGTGCCAGCAGTTTAATAACCGATTCACCCCTCCACTTT
TRBJ2-5	.	TRBV5-1	.	16	CASSLEGIARGETQYF	TGCGCCAGCAGCTTGGAGGGGATAGCGAGGGGAGAGACCCAGTACTTC
TRBJ2-1	.	TRBV7-9	.	11	CASSPKVEQFF	TGTGCCAGCAGCCCGAAAGTTGAGCAGTTCTTC
TRBJ2-1	few	TRBV7-6	.	11	CASSLVDEQFF	TGTGCCAGCAGCTTAGTCGATGAGCAGTTCTTC
TRBJ2-5	.	TRBV27	TRBD2	13	CASSLGDYSTQYF	TGTGCCAGCAGTTTAGGGGACTATTCTACCCAGTACTTC
TRBJ1-1	few	TRBV20-1	.	14	CSASRSEPNTEAFF	TGCAGTGCTAGTCGGTCGGAGCCCAACACTGAAGCTTTCTTT
TRBJ2-5	.	TRBV5-6	TRBD1	15	CASSDNRGRGETQYF	TGTGCCAGCAGCGATAATAGGGGGCGCGGAGAGACCCAGTACTTC
TRBJ1-2	few	TRBV7-2	.	13	CASSERTNYGYTF	TGTGCCAGCAGCGAAAGGACTAACTATGGCTACACCTTC
TRBJ2-1	few	TRBV19	TRBD1	14	CASSMGQRYNEQFF	TGTGCCAGTAGTATGGGACAGCGGTACAATGAGCAGTTCTTC
TRBJ2-3	once	TRBV29-1	.	14	CSVAPSTGRTTQYF	TGCAGCGTTGCCCCCTCGACGGGCAGAACCACGCAGTATTTT
TRBJ1-6	.	TRBV6-1	.	16	CASIDQRRAGNSPLHF	TGTGCCAGCATTGATCAGCGCAGGGCGGGCAATTCACCCCTCCACTTT
TRBJ2-1	.	TRBV5-4	TRBD2	15	CASSPTSGPYNEQFF	TGTGCCAGCAGCCCCACTAGCGGGCCATACAATGAGCAGTTCTTC
TRBJ2-3	.	TRBV5-6	TRBD2	12	CASSLNREEQYF	TGTGCCAGCAGCTTGAATCGGGAGGAGCAGTATTTT
TRBJ1-2	few	TRBV5-1	.	18	CASSHTLSTGPTFYGYTF	TGCGCCAGCAGCCATACTTTGTCGACAGGTCCCACTTTCTATGGCTACACCTTC
TRBJ2-2	few	TRBV29-1	TRBD1	16	CHEGNSRDRNTGELFF	TGCCACGAGGGGAACAGCCGGGACAGGAACACCGGGGAGCTGTTTTTT
TRBJ2-7	.	TRBV15	.	16	CATSKTLGTLRGEQYF	TGTGCCACCAGTAAAACCCTCGGGACTCTTCGGGGGGAGCAGTACTTC
TRBJ2-5	.	TRBV2	.	14	CASSEFPGAETQYF	TGTGCCAGCAGTGAGTTCCCGGGGGCAGAGACCCAGTACTTC
TRBJ2-3	.	TRBV6-5	.	14	CAGRPDRSTDTQYF	TGTGCCGGACGACCGGACAGAAGCACAGATACGCAGTATTTT
TRBJ1-3	.	TRBV3-1/TRBV3-2	.	12	CASSPSRNTIYF	TGTGCCAGCAGCCCTTCGAGAAACACCATATATTTT
TRBJ2-1	few	TRBV5-1	TRBD1	14	CASSSTGANNEQFF	TGCGCCAGCAGCTCGACAGGGGCTAACAATGAGCAGTTCTTC
TRBJ2-1	.	TRBV6-5	TRBD2	15	CASYGIGLALNEQFF	TGTGCCAGCTATGGGATCGGACTAGCTCTCAATGAGCAGTTCTTC
TRBJ2-7	once	TRBV21-1	.	15	CASSAETGSSYEQYF	TGTGCCAGCAGCGCTGAGACAGGGTCCTCCTACGAGCAGTACTTC
TRBJ1-6	few	TRBV3-1/TRBV3-2	.	14	CASSPRGPNSPLHF	TGTGCCAGCAGCCCCCGGGGCCCGAATTCACCCCTCCACTTT
TRBJ2-7	.	TRBV23-1	.	15	CASSQWGRVVYEQYF	TGCGCCAGCAGTCAATGGGGCAGGGTGGTGTACGAGCAGTACTTC
TRBJ2-1	.	TRBV3-1/TRBV3-2	TRBD2	13	CASSQSLWGGQFF	TGTGCCAGCAGCCAATCTTTGTGGGGGGGGCAGTTCTTC
TRBJ2-7	.	TRBV28	.	14	CASSLGRGGYEQYF	TGTGCCAGCAGTTTGGGCAGGGGAGGGTACGAGCAGTACTTC
TRBJ2-1	medium-sized	TRBV29-1	TRBD1	15	CSVDTGTGSYNEQFF	TGCAGCGTCGACACCGGGACAGGCTCCTACAATGAGCAGTTCTTC
TRBJ2-2	few	TRBV6-6	.	13	CASTRGADRELFF	TGTGCCAGCACACGGGGGGCGGACAGGGAGCTGTTTTTT
TRBJ2-1	.	TRBV15	.	16	CATSRGTGAPPNEQFF	TGTGCCACCAGCAGAGGAACGGGAGCCCCACCCAATGAGCAGTTCTTC
TRBJ1-1	.	TRBV10-3	.	14	CAISDPGLATEAFF	TGTGCCATCAGTGACCCGGGGTTGGCCACTGAAGCTTTCTTT
TRBJ2-7	.	TRBV5-1	.	14	CASSKSGITYEQYF	TGCGCCAGCAGCAAATCCGGGATCACCTACGAGCAGTACTTC
TRBJ2-1	few	TRBV5-4	.	17	CASSFYPGEGSGDEQFF	TGTGCCAGCAGCTTTTACCCAGGGGAGGGGAGCGGTGATGAGCAGTTCTTC
TRBJ1-1	.	TRBV3-1/TRBV3-2	.	15	CASSRNPDRNTEAFF	TGTGCCAGCAGCCGAAACCCGGATCGGAACACTGAAGCTTTCTTT
TRBJ2-1	.	TRBV6-5	.	13	CASSFLQYNEQFF	TGTGCCAGCAGCTTCCTACAGTACAATGAGCAGTTCTTC
TRBJ2-3	once	TRBV3-1/TRBV3-2	.	16	CASSPWDLADTDTQYF	TGTGCCAGCAGCCCCTGGGATCTGGCGGACACAGATACGCAGTATTTT
TRBJ2-7	.	TRBV2	.	14	CASRTGTQHAEQYF	TGTGCCAGCCGAACCGGGACGCAGCACGCCGAGCAGTACTTC
TRBJ2-7	.	TRBV14	TRBD2	16	CASSLGLAGGRYEQYF	TGTGCCAGCAGCCTTGGACTAGCGGGAGGGCGCTACGAGCAGTACTTC
TRBJ2-3	.	TRBV11-2	TRBD2	17	CASSPRLAGDGTDTQYF	TGTGCCAGCAGCCCCCGGCTAGCGGGAGACGGCACAGATACGCAGTATTTT
TRBJ1-5	.	TRBV28	.	14	CASSLGPINQPQHF	TGTGCCAGCAGTTTAGGACCGATCAATCAGCCCCAGCATTTT
TRBJ2-7	.	TRBV5-6	.	13	CASSQQDSYEQYF	TGTGCCAGCAGCCAACAGGATTCCTACGAGCAGTACTTC
TRBJ1-4	.	TRBV27	.	11	CASSHNEKLFF	TGTGCCAGCAGTCACAATGAAAAACTGTTTTTT
TRBJ1-2	.	TRBV7-8	TRBD1	15	CASSSTGGHWYGYTF	TGTGCCAGCAGCTCGACAGGGGGCCATTGGTATGGCTACACCTTC
TRBJ2-2	.	TRBV7-2	TRBD2	16	CASSLVGGSRTGELFF	TGTGCCAGCAGCTTAGTCGGCGGGAGTAGGACCGGGGAGCTGTTTTTT
TRBJ2-5	.	TRBV19	TRBD2	16	CASSPRGGRPGETQYF	TGTGCCAGTTCTCCCCGGGGGGGGAGGCCAGGGGAGACCCAGTACTTC
TRBJ2-7	.	TRBV19	.	14	CASRTTGRNGEQYF	TGTGCCAGTAGGACCACAGGGAGGAACGGCGAGCAGTACTTC
TRBJ2-5	.	TRBV7-9	TRBD2	16	CASSRGTSGTGETQYF	TGTGCCAGCAGCCGAGGGACTAGCGGGACGGGAGAGACCCAGTACTTC
TRBJ1-5	once	TRBV6-6	.	13	CANRGGAAQPQHF	TGTGCCAACCGAGGGGGTGCTGCGCAGCCCCAGCATTTT
TRBJ2-1	.	TRBV9	TRBD2	15	CASSPLGLEGNEQFF	TGTGCCAGCAGCCCGTTGGGACTAGAGGGCAATGAGCAGTTCTTC
TRBJ2-3	.	TRBV19	TRBD2	16	CASSLGLDAITDTQYF	TGTGCCAGTAGCCTCGGACTAGACGCCATCACAGATACGCAGTATTTT
TRBJ2-3	.	TRBV24-1	TRBD1	15	CATSDRRTGRDTQYF	TGTGCCACCAGTGACCGGAGGACAGGGAGAGATACGCAGTATTTT
TRBJ1-1	.	TRBV7-2	TRBD1	15	CASSFSAGGGTEAFF	TGTGCCAGCAGTTTCTCCGCAGGGGGCGGAACTGAAGCTTTCTTT
TRBJ1-2	.	TRBV30	.	14	CAWSDQGDHYGYTF	TGTGCCTGGAGTGACCAGGGAGATCACTATGGCTACACCTTC
TRBJ2-2	few	TRBV10-3	.	16	CAISESGGANTGELFF	TGTGCCATCAGTGAGTCAGGAGGGGCGAACACCGGGGAGCTGTTTTTT